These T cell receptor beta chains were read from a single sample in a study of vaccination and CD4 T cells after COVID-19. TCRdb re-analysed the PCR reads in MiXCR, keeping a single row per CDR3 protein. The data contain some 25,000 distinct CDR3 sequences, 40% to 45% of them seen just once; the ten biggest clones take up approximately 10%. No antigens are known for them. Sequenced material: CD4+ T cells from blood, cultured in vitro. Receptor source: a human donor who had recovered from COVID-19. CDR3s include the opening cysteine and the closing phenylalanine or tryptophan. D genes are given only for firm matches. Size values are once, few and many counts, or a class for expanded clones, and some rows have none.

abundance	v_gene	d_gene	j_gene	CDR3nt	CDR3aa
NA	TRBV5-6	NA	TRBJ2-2	TGTGCCAGCAGCTTGAGAGGGTTTGCGCACACCGGGGAGCTGTTTTTT	CASSLRGFAHTGELFF
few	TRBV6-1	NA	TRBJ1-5	TGTGCCAGCAGAACCGCTCGGGACACCTGGAATCAGCCCCAGCATTTT	CASRTARDTWNQPQHF
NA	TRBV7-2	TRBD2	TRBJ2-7	TGTGCCAGCAGCTTAGTTCGGACTAGCGGGGGCACCTACGAGCAGTACTTC	CASSLVRTSGGTYEQYF
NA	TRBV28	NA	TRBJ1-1	TGTGCCAGCAGTTTATGGACAGTCGGCACTGAAGCTTTCTTT	CASSLWTVGTEAFF
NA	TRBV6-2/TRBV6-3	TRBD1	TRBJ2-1	TGTGCCAGCAGTTACGACGAGGGGGCTTACAATGAGCAGTTCTTC	CASSYDEGAYNEQFF
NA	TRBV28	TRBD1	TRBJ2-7	TGTGCCAGCAGTTTAGGGACAGGGGCTTACGAGCAGTACTTC	CASSLGTGAYEQYF
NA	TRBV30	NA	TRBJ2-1	TGTGCCTGGACGGACTACAATGAGCAGTTCTTC	CAWTDYNEQFF
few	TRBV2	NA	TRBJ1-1	TGTGCCAGCAGGGACAGAACAAACACTGAAGCTTTCTTT	CASRDRTNTEAFF
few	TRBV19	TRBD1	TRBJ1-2	TGTGCCAGTAGGGGACAGGGCGAGGACTATGGCTACACCTTC	CASRGQGEDYGYTF
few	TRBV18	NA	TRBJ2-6	TGTGCCAGCTCCCCGGGACAATCACGTTCTGGGGCCAACGTCCTGACTTTC	CASSPGQSRSGANVLTF
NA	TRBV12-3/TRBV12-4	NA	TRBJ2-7	TGTGCCAGCAGTTTAGGCGGAACCTTATCCTACGAGCAGTACTTC	CASSLGGTLSYEQYF
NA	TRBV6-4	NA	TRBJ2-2	TGTGCCAGCAGTGAACAGATCAACACCGGGGAGCTGTTTTTT	CASSEQINTGELFF
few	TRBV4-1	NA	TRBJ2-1	TGCGCCAGCAGCCTTTACAATGAGCAGTTCTTC	CASSLYNEQFF
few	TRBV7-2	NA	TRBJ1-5	TGTGCCAGCAGCCCTCTAGTTTACCAGCCCCAGCATTTT	CASSPLVYQPQHF
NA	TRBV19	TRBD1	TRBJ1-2	TGTGCCAGTAGTACCGGACAGGGGGCTGGTGGCTACACCTTC	CASSTGQGAGGYTF
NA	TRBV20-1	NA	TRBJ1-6	TGCAGTGCTAGACGGGGACGGATTAATTCACCCCTCCACTTT	CSARRGRINSPLHF
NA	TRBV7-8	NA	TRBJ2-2	TGTGCCAGCAGCTTAGAGCTACGGGTCGGGGAGCTGTTTTTT	CASSLELRVGELFF
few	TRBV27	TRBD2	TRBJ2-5	TGTGCCAGCAGGCGGCGGGAGAGTGAGACCCAGTACTTC	CASRRRESETQYF
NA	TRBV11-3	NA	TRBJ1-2	TGTGCCAGCAGCTTCGCAGGGGTGAGCTATGGCTACACCTTC	CASSFAGVSYGYTF
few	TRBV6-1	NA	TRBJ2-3	TGTGCCAGCAGCGAGACTCAGCGGAGGATCACAGATACGCAGTATTTT	CASSETQRRITDTQYF
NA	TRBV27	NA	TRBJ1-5	TGTGCCAGCAGTTTTTGGGGTGGACAGCCCCAGCATTTT	CASSFWGGQPQHF
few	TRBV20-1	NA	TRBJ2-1	TGCAGTGCTAATCCTTACAATGAGCAGTTCTTC	CSANPYNEQFF